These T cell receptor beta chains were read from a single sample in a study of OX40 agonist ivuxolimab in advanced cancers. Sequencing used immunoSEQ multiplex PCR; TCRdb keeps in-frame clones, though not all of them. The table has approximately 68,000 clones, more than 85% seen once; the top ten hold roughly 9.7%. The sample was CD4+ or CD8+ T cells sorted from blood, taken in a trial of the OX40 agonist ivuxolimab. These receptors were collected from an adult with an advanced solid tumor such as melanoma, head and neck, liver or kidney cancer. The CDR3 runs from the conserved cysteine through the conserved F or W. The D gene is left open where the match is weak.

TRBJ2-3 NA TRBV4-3 CASSQDRGEGDTQYF TGCGCCAGCAGCCAAGATAGGGGGGAGGGAGATACGCAGTATTTT
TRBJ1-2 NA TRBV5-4 CASSLSGGHYGYTF TGTGCCAGCAGCTTGTCGGGGGGCCACTATGGCTACACCTTC
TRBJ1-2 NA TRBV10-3 CAIMAGTVNYGYTF TGTGCCATCATGGCCGGAACAGTCAACTATGGCTACACCTTC
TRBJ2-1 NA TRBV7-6 CASSYRDGYNEQFF TGTGCCAGCAGCTACCGGGACGGTTACAATGAGCAGTTCTTC
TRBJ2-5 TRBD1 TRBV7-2 CASSSRDRIQETQYF TGTGCCAGCAGCTCCCGGGACAGGATTCAAGAGACCCAGTACTTC
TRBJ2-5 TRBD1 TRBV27 CASSLIRTGGQETQYF TGTGCCAGCAGTTTAATCCGAACAGGGGGCCAAGAGACCCAGTACTTC
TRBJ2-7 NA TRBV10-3 CAISDGASSYEQYF TGTGCCATCAGTGACGGGGCTAGCTCCTACGAGCAGTACTTC
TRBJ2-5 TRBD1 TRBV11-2 CASSLTYRGQGETQYF TGTGCCAGCAGCCTCACTTACAGGGGTCAAGGGGAGACCCAGTACTTC
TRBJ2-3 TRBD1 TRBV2 CASSVTGTGAPGWDTQYF TGTGCCAGCAGTGTCACCGGGACAGGGGCCCCCGGGTGGGATACGCAGTATTTT
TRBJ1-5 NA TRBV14 CASSLEQGSNQPQHF TGTGCCAGCAGCCTGGAACAGGGTAGCAATCAGCCCCAGCATTTT
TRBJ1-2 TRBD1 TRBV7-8 CASSTLDRAANYGYTF TGTGCCAGCAGCACACTGGACAGGGCAGCTAACTATGGCTACACCTTC
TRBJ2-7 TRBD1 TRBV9 CASSGDRVETGEQYF TGTGCCAGCAGCGGGGACAGGGTTGAGACGGGGGAGCAGTACTTC
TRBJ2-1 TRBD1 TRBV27 CASSLFTGGYNEQFF TGTGCCAGCAGTTTATTTACAGGGGGCTACAATGAGCAGTTCTTC
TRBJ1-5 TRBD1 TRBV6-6 CASSIQGEVQPQHF TGTGCCAGCAGTATACAGGGGGAGGTTCAGCCCCAGCATTTT
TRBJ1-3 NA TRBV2 CASSEDFWGREGNTIYF TGTGCCAGCAGTGAAGATTTCTGGGGAAGGGAGGGAAACACCATATATTTT
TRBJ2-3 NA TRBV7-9 CASSPPLTDTQYF TGTGCCAGCAGCCCCCCTCTCACAGATACGCAGTATTTT
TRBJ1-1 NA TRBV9 CASEREVGSTEAFF TGTGCCAGCGAACGGGAGGTCGGGAGCACTGAAGCTTTCTTT
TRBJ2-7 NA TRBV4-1 CASSQGSSTYEQYF TGCGCCAGCAGCCAAGGATCTAGCACCTACGAGCAGTACTTC
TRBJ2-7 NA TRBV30 CAWSRGTAYEQYF TGTGCCTGGAGTCGGGGGACAGCCTACGAGCAGTACTTC
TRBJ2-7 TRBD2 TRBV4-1 CASSQVGGTYEQYF TGCGCCAGCAGCCAAGTCGGGGGGACCTACGAGCAGTACTTC
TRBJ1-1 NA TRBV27 CASSLTSQTTEAFF TGTGCCAGCAGTTTGACCTCCCAAACAACTGAAGCTTTCTTT
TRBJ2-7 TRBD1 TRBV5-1 CASSLGPDRETYEQYF TGCGCCAGCAGCTTGGGCCCGGACAGGGAAACCTACGAGCAGTACTTC
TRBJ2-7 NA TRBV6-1 CASSLTAGGHYEQYF TGTGCCAGCAGTCTCACGGCTGGGGGACACTACGAGCAGTACTTC
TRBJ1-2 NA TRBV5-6 CASRGAPYGYTF TGTGCCAGCAGAGGAGCCCCCTATGGCTACACCTTC